The clone carrying this TCR beta chain was observed many times. Regions amplified from RNA transcripts were the TCR beta CDR3 regions. When the TCR CDR3 underwent first-round RT-PCR, the HTBI primer set was used. TCRdb passed the multiplex PCR reads through MiXCR, listing each CDR3 protein once. The sample lists around 270,000 distinct CDR3 sequences; roughly 18% were seen once. The data were taken from a study of T cells in Graves' hyperthyroidism and ophthalmopathy. The CDR3 totals 15 residues. CDR1 SGHTS and CDR2 YDEGEE come from the germline V gene. The V gene lost 3 bases and the J gene lost 0 bases, with 12 bases spanning the gap.

The specimen sequenced was blood. The clonotype originates from a man aged 45-65 years with Graves' ophthalmopathy. The genes are TRBV5-8 and TRBJ1-2; tentative D call: TRBD1 (6 bases). Here the CDR3 reads CASSSRGIANYGYTF. CDR3 DNA: TGTGCCAGCAGCTCCAGGGGTATAGCTAACTATGGCTACACCTTC. The variable domain in full, completed from reference TRBV5-8 and TRBJ1-2, reads EAGVTQSPTHLIKTRGQQATLRCSPISGHTSVYWYQQALGLGLQFLLWYDEGEERNRGNFPPRFSGRQFPNYSSELNVNALELEDSALYLCASSSRGIANYGYTFGSGTRLTVV.